This T cell receptor (beta chain) was captured in a study of T cells in Graves' hyperthyroidism and ophthalmopathy. Study-level background: The blood sample was taken at first diagnosis, before treatment began.

The junction had 8 bases not matched to a gene; V was cut back by 5 bases and J by 2 bases. CDR3 length: 18 residues. TCR beta CDR3 sequences were amplified from RNA transcripts. First-round RT-PCR targeting the TCR CDR3 was performed with the HTBI primer set. TCRdb reprocessed the multiplex PCR reads via MiXCR and lists one record per CDR3 protein. The sample contains hundreds of thousands of distinct CDR3 sequences, 15% to 20% of which appear only once. Uncontrolled infection, other autoimmune disease, pregnancy and lactation each barred patients from inclusion. Findings and caveats of the study: The model forecast ophthalmopathy, anticipating it by a median around 6.5 months before onset.

This clonotype turned up a few times. Antigen specificity is unknown. The chain has TRBV12-3 or TRBV12-4 and TRBJ2-1; 14 nucleotides agree with TRBD2. The clonotype was recovered from a woman in her forties with Graves' ophthalmopathy. Sequenced material: blood. CDR3 region: CASSLRTSGRPTYNEQFF. CDR3 nucleotides: TGTGCCAGCAGTCTAAGGACTAGCGGGAGGCCGACCTACAATGAGCAGTTCTTC.